Presented here are 19 T cell receptor beta chains from one specimen sequenced in a study of early T cells in non-severe SARS-CoV-2 infection. One entry per CDR3 protein results from TCRdb running MiXCR on the 5' RACE reads. This table holds some 30,000 distinct CDR3 sequences, around 6% found once. The sequencing input was whole blood. The receptors were gathered from an adult who was a healthcare worker with PCR-confirmed SARS-CoV-2 infection or an uninfected control (not recorded which).

The rearrangement links TRBV20-1 to TRBJ1-1; D gene uncertain. Germline CDR1 is DFQATT and CDR2 is SNEGSKA (reference sequence). This CDR3 has 12 residues. Trimming removed 2 bases at V and 3 bases at J, with 7 bases between. CDR3 nucleotides: TGCAGTGCTAGACCGGGATACACTGAAGCTTTCTTT. It is translated as CSARPGYTEAFF.

The sample holds many counts of this clonotype. The V and J genes are TRBV10-1 and TRBJ2-2, with a tentative D call TRBD1 (6 bases). The CDR3 loop spans 13 amino acids. Germline V gives CDR1 WNHNN, CDR2 SYGVQD (reference sequence). Trimming removed 11 bases from V and 5 bases from J, with 15 bases in between. CDR3 sequence (DNA): TGCGCCTCGTCCAGGGGATTAACCGGGGAGCTGTTTTTT. Its translation is CASSRGLTGELFF.

This clonotype appeared many times. This chain links TRBV6-2 or TRBV6-3 with TRBJ2-4; D not certain. V lost 0 bases and J 0 bases, leaving 9 bases between the germline ends. This CDR3 has 16 amino acids. Germline V gene lookup returns CDR1 MNHEY and CDR2 SVGEGT. The DNA of the CDR3 is TGTGCCAGCAGTTACTCCATTGGAACAGCCAAAAACATTCAGTACTTC. Residues: CASSYSIGTAKNIQYF.

This clonotype was seen ten or more times. The V call is TRBV20-1, the J call TRBJ1-1; 7 bases line up with TRBD1. Germline CDR1 and CDR2: DFQATT and SNEGSKA (reference sequence). The CDR3 spans 12 residues. Written as DNA, the CDR3 is TGCAAGGGGAGGACAGGGAACACTGAAGCTTTCTTT. Its translation is CKGRTGNTEAFF.

CDR3 coding DNA: TGTGCCAGCAGTTTACAGGGGGCGGGCGAGCAGTACTTC. Translating it yields CASSLQGAGEQYF. The chain employs TRBV6-6 and TRBJ2-7, with 9 bases matching TRBD1. The CDR3 is 13 amino acids. CDR1 MNHNY and CDR2 SVGAGI come from the germline V gene (reference sequence). The V and J ends lost 4 bases and 6 bases, in that order; junction bases with no gene match: 4.

This chain joins TRBV5-1 and TRBJ1-1; 10 bases map to TRBD1. J gave up 4 bases and V 0 bases, and 6 bases lay outside the gene matches. The CDR3 runs to 16 residues. The germline CDR1 and CDR2 sequences are SGHRS and YFSETQ. CDR3: CASSLAPGQGTTEAFF. The DNA for the CDR3 is TGCGCCAGCAGCTTGGCTCCGGGACAGGGGACCACTGAAGCTTTCTTT.

This clonotype showed up many times. A junction end diverges from the germline sequence, so it may reflect a read error. The gene calls are TRBV20-1 and TRBJ2-1, with TRBD2 identical over 10 bases. This CDR3 contains 14 residues. From germline, CDR1 is DFQATT and CDR2 SNEGSKA (reference sequence). The CDR3 loop reads CSARAGGTYNEQFF. CDR3 DNA sequence: TGCAGTGCCAGAGCGGGGGGGACTTACAATGAGCAGTTCTTC.

Worth noting for this clonotype: A much larger clone sits a single nucleotide away, making a read error possible. The chain has TRBV9 and TRBJ1-6; D remains unclear. Per germline, CDR1 SGDLS and CDR2 YYNGEE. This CDR3 spans 16 amino acids. In DNA, the CDR3 is TGTGCCAGCAGCGTAGCTGATGGCTCCTGTAATTCACCCCTCCACTTT. This codes for CASSVADGSCNSPLHF.

There are many counts of this clonotype. The V gene is TRBV20-1, the J gene TRBJ2-5, with TRBD2 as a possible D gene (5 bases). The V end lost 6 bases, the J end lost 4 bases, and 30 bases lay between the germline ends. The length of the CDR3 is 18 residues. CDR1 and CDR2 (germline): DFQATT, SNEGSKA (reference sequence). Here the CDR3 reads CSATRPIPLPLEGETQYF. CDR3 nucleotide sequence: TGCAGTGCCACCCGACCGATCCCCCTGCCACTAGAAGGAGAGACCCAGTACTTC.

This clonotype was observed a few times. This rearrangement joins TRBV10-2 to TRBJ1-5; D is undetermined. The V end lost 10 bases, the J end lost 1 base, and 14 bases lay between the germline ends. In germline, CDR1 is WSHSY, CDR2 SAAADI. The CDR3 runs to 14 residues. The CDR3 bases are TGCGCCACCCTCCAGGACGGAAGCAATCAGCCCCAGCATTTT. It translates to CATLQDGSNQPQHF.

This clonotype was seen only a few times. J is TRBJ1-4 and V is TRBV4-3; perhaps TRBD1 as D (5 bases). This CDR3 region has 15 residues. The V gene lost 1 base and the J gene lost 6 bases, with 12 bases spanning the gap. Germline V lookup: CDR1 LGHNA, CDR2 YSLEER. CDR3 region: CASSQVGGRDEKLFF. The CDR3 DNA follows: TGCGCCAGCAGCCAAGTTGGGGGGAGGGATGAAAAACTGTTTTTT.

This clonotype was detected ten times or more. CDR3 amino acids: CAWSAVFSGGQETQYF. CDR3 bases: TGTGCCTGGAGTGCCGTATTCAGCGGGGGTCAAGAGACCCAGTACTTC. The J gene is TRBJ2-5, the V gene TRBV30; 8 bases are a match to TRBD2. The CDR3 is made up of 16 amino acids. V was pared by 1 base and J by 2 bases, with 9 bases of the junction left unmatched. Germline CDR1 reads GTSNPN; CDR2 reads SVGIG (reference sequence).

This clonotype was seen many times. V and J are TRBV20-1 and TRBJ2-3, with TRBD2 matching over 7 bases. Germline assignment: CDR1 DFQATT and CDR2 SNEGSKA (reference sequence). The CDR3 contains 14 residues. After removal of 6 bases from V and 0 bases from J, the junction contained 6 bases not matched to a gene. The CDR3 here is CSATYGGSTDTQYF. The CDR3 DNA sequence: TGCAGTGCAACCTACGGGGGGAGCACAGATACGCAGTATTTT.

This clonotype was detected only a few times. The V gene is TRBV30, the J gene TRBJ2-5, with D unresolved. Germline lookup yields CDR1 GTSNPN and CDR2 SVGIG (reference sequence). The CDR3 is 13 residues long. The V and J ends lost 3 bases and 1 base respectively, with 9 bases between them. DNA for the CDR3: TGTGCCTGGAGCTTGGACGGCCAAGAGACCCAGTACTTC. This encodes CAWSLDGQETQYF.

This clonotype appeared many times. This chain joins TRBV5-5 and TRBJ2-2; weak D call: TRBD1 (5 bases). Deletions cut 4 bases from V and 4 bases from J, with 14 bases between. CDR1 and CDR2 (germline): SGHKS, YYEKEE (reference sequence). The CDR3 totals 15 residues. The CDR3 DNA reads TGTGCCAGCAGCGCCAGGCAGGGAAGCACCGGGGAGCTGTTTTTT. Protein product: CASSARQGSTGELFF.

This clonotype was seen many times. The chain has TRBV5-1 and TRBJ1-5, with TRBD1 matching over 12 bases. The CDR3 runs 15 residues. The V gene end was trimmed by 4 bases and the J gene end by 5 bases; junction bases not matched to a gene: 4. Germline assignment: CDR1 SGHRS and CDR2 YFSETQ. The CDR3 DNA reads as TGCGCCAGCAGCCCAGGGACAGGGGGCTATCAGCCCCAGCATTTT. This codes for CASSPGTGGYQPQHF.

This clonotype was counted a few times. J is TRBJ2-2 and V is TRBV4-3; 9 nucleotides match TRBD1. The germline gives CDR1 LGHNA, CDR2 YSLEER. J gave up 4 bases and V 0 bases, and 6 bases lay outside the gene matches. The CDR3 contains 17 residues. The CDR3 loop reads CASSQDRDRVGTGELFF. CDR3 nucleotides: TGCGCCAGCAGCCAAGATCGGGACAGGGTTGGCACCGGGGAGCTGTTTTTT.

Many counts were recorded for this clonotype. The chain couples TRBV15 to TRBJ2-3; 8 positions agree with TRBD1. The CDR3 is made up of 16 amino acids. CDR1 is LNHNV and CDR2 is YYDKDF in the germline V gene (reference sequence). Trimming at V came to 3 bases and at J to 2 bases, leaving 7 bases not matched to a gene. CDR3 protein: CATSSRQGTVTDTQYF. CDR3 in DNA: TGTGCCACCAGCAGCAGACAGGGGACAGTCACAGATACGCAGTATTTT. Based on the CDR3 plus reference TRBV15 and TRBJ2-3, the full variable domain is DAMVIQNPRYQVTQFGKPVTLSCSQTLNHNVMYWYQQKSSQAPKLLFHYYDKDFNNEADTPDNFQSRRPNTSFCFLDIRSPGLGDTAMYLCATSSRQGTVTDTQYFGPGTRLTVL.

This clonotype was seen at least ten times. J is TRBJ1-1 and V is TRBV29-1; D is undetermined. The CDR3 extends over 11 amino acids. V dropped 5 bases and J dropped 1 base, with 5 bases sitting between them. Germline CDR1 reads SQVTM; CDR2 reads ANQGSEA. CDR3 sequence (DNA): TGCAGCGTTCCGGGGAACACTGAAGCTTTCTTT. Residues: CSVPGNTEAFF.